This entry is about one TCR beta chain. This clonotype has only a few counts. Its antigen is unknown. Base quality data are lacking; no much larger clone is found one base away. CDR1 and CDR2, looked up from the germline V gene, are SGDLS and YYNGEE. V is cut by 9 bases and J by 0 bases, and the space between the germline ends is 17 bases. The CDR3 starts with the cysteine, ends with the phenylalanine, and has 15 residues. Of the read, only the CDR3 DNA is kept; its 45 bases are in frame from base 1. Every donor in the study was a healthy Caucasian. The twin cohort comprised three pairs of female monozygotic twins, all aged about 18 to 30 years. CD4+ and CD8+ T cell populations were isolated with positive isolation kits from Invitrogen. These data belong to a study of identical twins (dated by TCRdb to 2016 to 2018). Broadly, across the study: To test whether fetal clonotypes persist, this study deep-sequenced TCR alpha and beta repertoires from monozygotic twins, from unrelated adults of various ages, and from cord blood. Replicate twin experiments were performed at different times using different library preparation protocols to rule out contamination.

Overall study results and their limits: Fewer insertions were carried by abundant cord blood beta clonotypes, a similar but weaker trend appeared in young adult naive repertoires, and no such trend appeared in memory repertoires. Because the same donors could not be followed over many years, conclusions were based on cross-sectional statistical analysis. In monozygotic twins, out-of-frame TCR alpha sharing was systematically underestimated by recombination models, although the models agreed with sharing between unrelated individuals. Zero-insertion analyses could be partly confounded by invariant T cells such as MAIT and iNKT, although diverse VJ usage argued against such confounding for most clonotypes. Compared with coincidental sharing between unrelated individuals, an excess of low generation-probability sequences was observed among out-of-frame TCR alpha sequences shared between twins. The excess sharing between twins in beta out-of-frame sequences was weaker because fewer shared sequences reduced the signal-to-noise ratio.

Libraries came from 5' RACE. Sequencing took place on an Illumina HiSeq 2000. Template switching added a universal primer binding site, and the final cDNA carried a unique molecular identifier that allowed TCR cDNA molecules to be counted accurately. Specific primers in the conserved constant-segment region were used to synthesize first-strand cDNA for the TCR alpha and beta chains. To control for contamination, every cDNA library carried two barcodes: a SMART-Mk sample barcode plus Illumina barcodes. TruSeq adapter sequences, together with Illumina sample barcodes, were added in two successive PCR steps. The Illumina HiSeq platform was used with custom primers to sequence TCR alpha and beta cDNA libraries. In the source study's methods: MiGEC was used to process raw reads and extract unique molecular identifiers, and MiXCR was used to find CDR3 positions. For each individual, recombination models were inferred using an EM algorithm with the repgenHMM and IGoR tools. Shared clonotypes were analyzed with the tcR package in R, and sharing was normalized by the product of cloneset sizes. Out-of-frame nonproductive sequences were analyzed to study raw recombination free of thymic and clonal selection effects. The public reads were quality trimmed at Q25 with fastp and then assembled into clones with MiXCR by TCRdb, keeping productive beta chains. One record per CDR3 amino acid sequence lists the most common genes and DNA. Here the V and J calls rest on TCRdb's processing, not on the authors' analysis. In this sample the table shows 500,000 or so distinct CDR3 sequences, less than 25% of which occur a single time. 0.91% of the sample lies in the top ten.

The same sample was also studied in work on T cells expressing NK-cell markers. From the second report: Three sorted T-cell subsets (CD3+CD56+NKG2C+, CD3+CD56+NKG2C- and CD3+CD56-NKG2C+) from roughly eight donors had their TCR beta-chain repertoires profiled. Among the eight sequenced donors, seven were HCMV-seropositive and one was HCMV-seronegative. In several experiments an anti-gammadeltaTCR antibody was added to restrict sorting to alphabetaTCR-expressing T cells. In more than 5 donors, the dominant CD3+CD56+NKG2C+ clonotypes were found to rank among the top 10 CD8+ clonotypes and to make up about 1.0-7.5% of CD8+ T cells. Those dominant clonotypes were again the most abundant among CD3+CD56-NKG2C+ cells in a handful of donors, at roughly 28.3-60.1%. Whether the expanded NKG2C-expressing T cell clones were specific for HCMV antigens was left unclear. All eight donors whose samples were sequenced were randomly selected healthy volunteers, three of them men and five women. To determine HCMV serostatus, a commercial ELISA kit was used to detect HCMV-specific IgG in serum. MIGEC was used to demultiplex reads and group reads by UMI, and MiTCR was used to assemble and quantify clonotypes. To exclude erroneous sequences, any TCR cDNA sequence not supported by at least two reads was discarded. The tcR package was used for downstream repertoire analysis, and clonotypes were matched across fractions by CDR3 nucleotide sequence plus V segment. VDJmatch was used to annotate antigen specificity against VDJdb, with one amino acid substitution in CDR3 permitted.

Material: CD4+ T cells sorted from blood. The rearrangement combines TRBV9 with TRBJ2-3; the D segment may tentatively be TRBD1 or TRBD2, each giving 6 matched bases. This TCR was sampled from a young woman in good health. At the DNA level, the sequence is TGTGCCACCACAGTAGGGGGGCGAAGCACAGATACGCAGTATTTT. This gives the protein CATTVGGRSTDTQYF.